The clone carrying this T cell receptor (beta chain) has at least ten counts. What it binds is unknown. With 0 bases removed from V and 5 bases from J, the gap between germline ends came to 10 bases. The CDR3 is 14 amino acids. The germline V gene encodes CDR1 SNHLY and CDR2 FYNNEI. Sequencing libraries for TCR beta were prepared with iRepertoire HTBI primers and Arm-PCR of CDR3 regions. TCRdb passed the multiplex PCR reads through MiXCR, listing each CDR3 protein once. The data contain under 700,000 distinct CDR3 sequences, around 16% of them singletons. The sample originates from a study of regulatory T cells in long-lasting Graves disease. The study, taken as a whole, reports: The analysis examined peripheral blood only and excluded thyroid tissue.

The time point: newly diagnosed GD, antithyroid drugs for less than 3 months. PBMC RNA was the source of the TCR library. In addition, the sample was reused for a study of T cells in Graves' hyperthyroidism and ophthalmopathy.

The source material was peripheral blood mononuclear cells (PBMCs), sampled at new diagnosis, from a patient treated with antithyroid drugs. This TCR came from a woman aged 35-60 years with Graves disease. The chain joins TRBV2 to TRBJ1-2, with D possibly TRBD1 on 6 matching bases. For the CDR3, the DNA is TGTGCCAGCAGTGAAGCACCAGGGGCTTATGGCTACACCTTC. It yields the protein CASSEAPGAYGYTF.